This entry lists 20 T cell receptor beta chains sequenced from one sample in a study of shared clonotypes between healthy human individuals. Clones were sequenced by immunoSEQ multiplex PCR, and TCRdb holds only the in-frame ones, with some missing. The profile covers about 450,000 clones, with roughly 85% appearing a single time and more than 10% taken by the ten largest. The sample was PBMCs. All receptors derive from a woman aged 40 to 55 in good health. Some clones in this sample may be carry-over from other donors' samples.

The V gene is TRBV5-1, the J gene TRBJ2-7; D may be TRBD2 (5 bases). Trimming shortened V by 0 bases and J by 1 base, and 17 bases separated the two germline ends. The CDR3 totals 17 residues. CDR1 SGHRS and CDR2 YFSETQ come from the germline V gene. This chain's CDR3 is CASSLGRVAWSSYEQYF. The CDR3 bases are TGCGCCAGCAGCTTGGGACGAGTAGCGTGGTCTTCCTACGAGCAGTACTTC.

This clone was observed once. The CDR3 bases are TGTGCCAGCAGCTTAAGCCCTATTAGCGGGAGGAGCAACGAGCAGTACTTC. It specifies CASSLSPISGRSNEQYF. V is TRBV7-3 and J is TRBJ2-7; 10 bases line up with TRBD2. This CDR3 comprises 17 residues. Germline-derived CDR1 and CDR2 are SGHTA and FQGTGA. After removal of 1 base from V and 5 bases from J, the junction contained 11 bases not matched to a gene.

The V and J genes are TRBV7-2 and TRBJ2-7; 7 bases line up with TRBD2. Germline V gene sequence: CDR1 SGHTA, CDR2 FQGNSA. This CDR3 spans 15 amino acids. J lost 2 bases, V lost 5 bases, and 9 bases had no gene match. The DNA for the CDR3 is TGTGCCAGCAGCCTCCGAGACGGGAGGACCTACGAGCAGTACTTC. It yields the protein CASSLRDGRTYEQYF.

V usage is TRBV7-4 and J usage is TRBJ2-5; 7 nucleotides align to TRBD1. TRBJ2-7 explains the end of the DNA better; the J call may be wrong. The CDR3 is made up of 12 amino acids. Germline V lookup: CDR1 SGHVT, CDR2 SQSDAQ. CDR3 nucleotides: TGTGCCAGCAGCAGGACAGGCGGCGAGCAGTACTTC. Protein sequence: CASSRTGGEQYF.

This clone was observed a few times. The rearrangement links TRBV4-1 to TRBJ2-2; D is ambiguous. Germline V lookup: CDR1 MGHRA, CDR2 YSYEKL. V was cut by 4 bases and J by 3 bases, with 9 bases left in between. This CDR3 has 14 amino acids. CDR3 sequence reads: CASSPIGHTGELFF. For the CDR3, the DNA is TGCGCCAGCAGCCCCATCGGCCACACCGGGGAGCTGTTTTTT.

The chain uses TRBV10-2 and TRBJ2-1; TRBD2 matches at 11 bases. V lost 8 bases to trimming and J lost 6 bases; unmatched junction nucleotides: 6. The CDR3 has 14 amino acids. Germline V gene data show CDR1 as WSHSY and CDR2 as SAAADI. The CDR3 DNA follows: TGCGCCAGCCGAATAGCGGGAGGGGCCAATGAGCAGTTCTTC. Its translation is CASRIAGGANEQFF.

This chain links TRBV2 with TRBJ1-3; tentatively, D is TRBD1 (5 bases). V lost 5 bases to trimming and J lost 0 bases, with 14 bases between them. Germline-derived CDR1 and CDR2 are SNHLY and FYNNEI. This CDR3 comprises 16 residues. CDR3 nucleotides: TGTGCCAGCAGTACTCGACAGTTTGTCTCTGGAAACACCATATATTTT. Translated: CASSTRQFVSGNTIYF.

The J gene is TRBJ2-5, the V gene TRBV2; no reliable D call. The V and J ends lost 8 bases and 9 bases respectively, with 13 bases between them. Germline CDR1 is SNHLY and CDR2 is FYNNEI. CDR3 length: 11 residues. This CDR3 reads CASFSRTAQYF. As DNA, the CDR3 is TGTGCCAGCTTCTCCCGGACGGCCCAGTACTTC. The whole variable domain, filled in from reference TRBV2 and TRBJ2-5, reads EPEVTQTPSHQVTQMGQEVILRCVPISNHLYFYWYRQILGQKVEFLVSFYNNEISEKSEIFDDQFSVERPDGSNFTLKIRSTKLEDSAMYFCASFSRTAQYFGPGTRLLVL.

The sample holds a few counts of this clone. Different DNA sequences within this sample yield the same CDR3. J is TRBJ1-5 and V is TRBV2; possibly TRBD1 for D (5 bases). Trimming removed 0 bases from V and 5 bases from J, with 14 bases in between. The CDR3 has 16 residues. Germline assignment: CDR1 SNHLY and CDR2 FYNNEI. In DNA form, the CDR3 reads TGTGCCAGCAGTGAAGCTGGGGTAAGAGGGGATCAGCCCCAGCATTTT. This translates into CASSEAGVRGDQPQHF.

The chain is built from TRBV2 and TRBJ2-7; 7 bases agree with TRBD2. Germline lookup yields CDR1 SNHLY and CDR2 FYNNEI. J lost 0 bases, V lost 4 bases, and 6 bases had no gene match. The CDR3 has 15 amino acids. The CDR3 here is CASSVSGFSSYEQYF. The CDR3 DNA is TGTGCCAGCAGTGTTAGCGGGTTCTCCTCCTACGAGCAGTACTTC. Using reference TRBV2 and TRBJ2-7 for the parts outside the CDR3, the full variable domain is EPEVTQTPSHQVTQMGQEVILRCVPISNHLYFYWYRQILGQKVEFLVSFYNNEISEKSEIFDDQFSVERPDGSNFTLKIRSTKLEDSAMYFCASSVSGFSSYEQYFGPGTRLTVT.

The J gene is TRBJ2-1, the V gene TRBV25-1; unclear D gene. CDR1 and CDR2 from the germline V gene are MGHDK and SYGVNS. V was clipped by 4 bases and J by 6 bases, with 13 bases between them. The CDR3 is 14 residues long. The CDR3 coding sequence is TGTGCCAGCAGTGTTGGGTCCACTCTCAATGAGCAGTTCTTC. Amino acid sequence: CASSVGSTLNEQFF.

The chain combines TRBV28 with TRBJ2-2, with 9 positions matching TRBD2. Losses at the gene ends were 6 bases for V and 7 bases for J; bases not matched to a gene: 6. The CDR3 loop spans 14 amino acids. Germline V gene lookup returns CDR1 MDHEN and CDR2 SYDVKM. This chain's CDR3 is CASRIAGVDGELFF. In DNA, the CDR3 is TGTGCCAGCAGGATAGCGGGAGTGGACGGGGAGCTGTTTTTT.

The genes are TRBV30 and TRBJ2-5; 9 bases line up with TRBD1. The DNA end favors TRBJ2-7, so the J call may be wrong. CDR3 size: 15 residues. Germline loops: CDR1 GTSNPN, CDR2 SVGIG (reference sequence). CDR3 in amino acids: CAWNPGTGSSYEQYF. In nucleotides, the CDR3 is TGTGCCTGGAACCCCGGGACAGGGAGCTCCTACGAGCAGTACTTC.

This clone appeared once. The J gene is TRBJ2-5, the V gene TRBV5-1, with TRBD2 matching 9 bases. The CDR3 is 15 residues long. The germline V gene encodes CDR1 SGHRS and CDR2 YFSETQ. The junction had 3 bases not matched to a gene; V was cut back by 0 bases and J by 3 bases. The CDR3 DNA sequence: TGCGCCAGCAGCTTGGGCCTAGCGGGGAAAGAGACCCAGTACTTC. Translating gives CASSLGLAGKETQYF.

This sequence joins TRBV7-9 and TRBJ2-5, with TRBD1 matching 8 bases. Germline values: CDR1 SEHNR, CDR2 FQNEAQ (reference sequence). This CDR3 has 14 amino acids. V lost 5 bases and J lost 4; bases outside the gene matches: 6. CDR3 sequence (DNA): TGTGCCAGCAGCAGGCCAGGGGGCTCAGAGACCCAGTACTTC. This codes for CASSRPGGSETQYF.

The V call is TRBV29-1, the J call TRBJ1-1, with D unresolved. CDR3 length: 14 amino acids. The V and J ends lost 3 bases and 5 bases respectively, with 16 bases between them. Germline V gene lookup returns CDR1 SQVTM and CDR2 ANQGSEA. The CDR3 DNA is TGCAGCGTTGAGCCGGGAAGGAGTAGTACTGAAGCTTTCTTT. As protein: CSVEPGRSSTEAFF. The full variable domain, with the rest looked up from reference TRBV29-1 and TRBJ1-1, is SAVISQKPSRDICQRGTSLTIQCQVDSQVTMMFWYRQQPGQSLTLIATANQGSEATYESGFVIDKFPISRPNLTFSTLTVSNMSPEDSSIYLCSVEPGRSSTEAFFGQGTRLTVV.

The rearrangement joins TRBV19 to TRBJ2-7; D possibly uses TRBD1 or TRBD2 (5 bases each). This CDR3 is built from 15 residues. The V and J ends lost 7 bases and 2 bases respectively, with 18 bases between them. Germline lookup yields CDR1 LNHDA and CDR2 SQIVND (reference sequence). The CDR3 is CASKFGAVGTYEQYF. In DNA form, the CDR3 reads TGTGCCAGTAAATTCGGGGCAGTCGGTACCTACGAGCAGTACTTC.

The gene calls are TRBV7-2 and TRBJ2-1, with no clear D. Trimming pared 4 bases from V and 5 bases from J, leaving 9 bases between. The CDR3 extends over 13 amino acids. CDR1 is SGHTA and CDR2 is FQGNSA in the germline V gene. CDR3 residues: CASSWISNNEQFF. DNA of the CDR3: TGTGCCAGCAGCTGGATCTCGAACAATGAGCAGTTCTTC.

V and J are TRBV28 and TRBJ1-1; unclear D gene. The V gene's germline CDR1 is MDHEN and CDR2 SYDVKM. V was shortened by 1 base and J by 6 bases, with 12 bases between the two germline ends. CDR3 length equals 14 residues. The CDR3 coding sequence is TGTGCCAGCAGTTTATCCCACAAACAATCTGAAGCTTTCTTT. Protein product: CASSLSHKQSEAFF.

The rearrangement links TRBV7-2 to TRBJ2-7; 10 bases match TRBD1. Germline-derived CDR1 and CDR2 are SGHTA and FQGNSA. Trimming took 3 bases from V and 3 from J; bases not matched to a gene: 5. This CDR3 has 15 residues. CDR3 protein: CASSFQTGGSYEQYF. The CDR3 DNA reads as TGTGCCAGCAGCTTCCAGACAGGGGGCAGCTACGAGCAGTACTTC.